This T cell receptor beta chain was identified during a study of T cells in localized non-small cell lung cancer. The study's findings and limits: Heterogeneity remains possible because sequencing was limited to only one tumor region. Researchers found a median approximately 50 of the top 100 tumor clones in adjacent lung.

This clone was counted between two and nine times. As yet, its antigen is unknown. The V segment lost 5 bases and the J segment 0 bases; nucleotides outside the gene matches: 8. CDR3 size: 17 residues. The germline V gene has CDR1 SGDLS and CDR2 YYNGEE. Using immunoSEQ multiplex PCR, the repertoire was profiled, and TCRdb retains in-frame clones only, with some absent. The data contain 3,700 or so clones, 30% of them singletons. The input for sequencing was lung tumor tissue, taken before any cancer treatment. The TCR sequence derives from a male donor aged 60 or older with stage III lung adenocarcinoma. The rearrangement links TRBV9 to TRBJ2-3, with TRBD2 matching 11 bases. In DNA form, the CDR3 reads TGTGCCAGCAGTCCCACTCTAGCGGGGGGTAGCACAGATACGCAGTATTTT. This codes for CASSPTLAGGSTDTQYF.